This T cell receptor beta chain was captured by sequencing in a study of CD8+ T cells in alopecia areata. cDNA reverse transcribed from extracted RNA served as the sequencing template. TCRdb keeps only in-frame clones here, not all; method: immunoSEQ multiplex PCR. The data hold hundreds of thousands of clones, with around 64% observed a single time. This CDR3 spans 14 amino acids. Germline CDR1 reads LNHNV; CDR2 reads YYDKDF (reference sequence). Trimming cost V 0 bases and J 1 base, with 6 bases left between them. A remark on this clone: Its target is unknown.

Overall study findings and caveats: Amid tofacitinib therapy, many expanded lesional clones stayed present in scalp and blood. Possibly as an HLA-related effect, TCR sharing across patients appeared less clear than in mice.

Treatment indicated: oral pan-JAK inhibitor, 5-10 mg twice daily. Cell sorting on a FACSAria was used to separate CD4+ and CD8+ T cells from the PBMCs. The sample was CD4+ T cells sorted from blood, taken at week 52, from a patient treated with tofacitinib. The chain couples TRBV15 to TRBJ2-5, with no clear D. The sequence derives from a human donor with alopecia areata. CDR3 sequence reads: CATSREWSQETQYF. CDR3 nucleotides: TGTGCCACCAGCAGAGAATGGAGCCAAGAGACCCAGTACTTC.